The rows below give T cell receptor beta chains drawn from one sample of a study of regulatory T cells in long-lasting Graves disease. TCRdb analysed the multiplex PCR reads with MiXCR anew, one entry per CDR3 protein. Of over 250,000 distinct CDR3 sequences detected, 20% to 25% appear once; the ten largest clones hold just over 55%. The source was peripheral blood mononuclear cells (PBMCs), collected when the disease was refractory, from a patient treated with antithyroid drugs. The origin of the receptors is a female donor with Graves disease. Both conserved end residues are part of each CDR3. The D gene is left open where the match is weak. Some rows have no size entry. The others give once, few or many, or a class for an expanded clone.

-	TRBJ2-2	TRBV20-1	-	CSARGGDGARISGELFF	TGCAGTGCTAGGGGCGGGGATGGGGCAAGGATCTCCGGGGAGCTGTTTTTT
many	TRBJ1-1	TRBV28	-	CASSFFSPNTEAFF	TGTGCCAGCAGTTTCTTCTCGCCGAACACTGAAGCTTTCTTT
few	TRBJ1-3	TRBV6-1	-	CASRGVLSGNTIYF	TGTGCCAGCAGAGGGGTACTCTCTGGAAACACCATATATTTT
many	TRBJ2-2	TRBV7-8	-	CASSLNTNANTGELFF	TGTGCCAGCAGCTTAAATACGAACGCGAACACCGGGGAGCTGTTTTTT
-	TRBJ1-4	TRBV6-1	-	CASMEEPYTQATNEKLFF	TGTGCCAGCATGGAGGAACCTTATACTCAAGCAACTAATGAAAAACTGTTTTTT
few	TRBJ1-5	TRBV5-6	-	CASSSSQGPQPQHF	TGTGCCAGCAGCTCGAGCCAGGGTCCTCAGCCCCAGCATTTT
-	TRBJ1-4	TRBV30	TRBD1	CAADRDRGEKLFF	TGTGCCGCGGACCGGGACAGGGGTGAAAAACTGTTTTTT
many	TRBJ2-7	TRBV2	-	CASSEAGFGEQYF	TGTGCCAGCAGTGAAGCAGGTTTTGGCGAGCAGTACTTC
few	TRBJ2-1	TRBV11-3	TRBD1	CASSSGQGYNEQFF	TGTGCCAGCAGCTCGGGACAGGGTTACAATGAGCAGTTCTTC
-	TRBJ2-2	TRBV20-1	-	CSATEGRRTGELFF	TGCAGTGCTACTGAGGGCCGGAGGACCGGGGAGCTGTTTTTT
many	TRBJ2-5	TRBV6-2/TRBV6-3	TRBD1	CASSESTGTGQETQYF	TGTGCCAGCAGTGAATCCACCGGGACAGGCCAAGAGACCCAGTACTTC
-	TRBJ2-3	TRBV7-2	-	CASSLAMVGQDTQYF	TGTGCCAGCAGCTTAGCGATGGTGGGGCAGGATACGCAGTATTTT
-	TRBJ2-1	TRBV7-2	-	CASSQLGGDEQFF	TGTGCCAGCAGCCAGTTAGGGGGTGATGAGCAGTTCTTC
-	TRBJ2-5	TRBV5-1	-	CASSLATGSETQYF	TGCGCCAGCAGCTTGGCCACAGGGTCGGAGACCCAGTACTTC
many	TRBJ1-6	TRBV2	-	CASRILYNSPLHF	TGTGCCAGCAGGATTCTGTATAATTCACCCCTCCACTTT
few	TRBJ2-1	TRBV11-2	-	CASSFGGRDNEQFF	TGTGCCAGCAGCTTTGGCGGGCGAGACAATGAGCAGTTCTTC
-	TRBJ2-5	TRBV10-3	-	CAISNSGQQETQYF	TGTGCCATCAGCAATTCCGGACAGCAAGAGACCCAGTACTTC
-	TRBJ2-5	TRBV10-3	-	CAIRPQGRETQYF	TGTGCCATCAGGCCCCAGGGGCGAGAGACCCAGTACTTC
many	TRBJ1-1	TRBV28	-	CASSLFVDGHTEAFF	TGTGCCAGCAGTTTATTTGTGGATGGGCACACTGAAGCTTTCTTT
few	TRBJ2-5	TRBV7-9	-	CASSLGYGSKETQYF	TGTGCCAGCAGCCTAGGGTATGGCAGCAAAGAGACCCAGTACTTC
-	TRBJ1-5	TRBV7-9	-	CASSLGSQPQHF	TGTGCCAGCAGCTTAGGGTCTCAGCCCCAGCATTTT
-	TRBJ1-6	TRBV9	-	CASSHLQGAGSPLHF	TGTGCCAGCAGCCACCTACAGGGAGCGGGATCACCCCTCCACTTT
few	TRBJ2-7	TRBV29-1	-	CSVEGTSMYEQYF	TGCAGCGTTGAAGGAACGTCCATGTACGAGCAGTACTTC
-	TRBJ2-1	TRBV3-1	-	CASSQNAGSYEQFF	TGTGCCAGCAGCCAAAACGCGGGAAGCTATGAGCAGTTCTTC
many	TRBJ2-7	TRBV12-3/TRBV12-4	-	CASSLLDYEQYF	TGTGCCAGCAGCCTCCTAGATTACGAGCAGTACTTC
-	TRBJ2-4	TRBV6-1	TRBD2	CASSRRGLADTLAKNIQYF	TGTGCCAGCAGTCGGAGGGGACTAGCAGATACGTTAGCCAAAAACATTCAGTACTTC
many	TRBJ2-7	TRBV12-3/TRBV12-4	-	CASRRTESYEQYF	TGTGCCAGCAGGAGGACGGAGTCCTACGAGCAGTACTTC
-	TRBJ2-7	TRBV4-1	-	CASSQVVAVAGYEQYF	TGCGCCAGCAGCCAAGTCGTGGCAGTGGCGGGCTACGAGCAGTACTTC
many	TRBJ2-2	TRBV12-3/TRBV12-4	TRBD2	CASSQREGGELFF	TGTGCCAGCAGTCAGCGGGAGGGCGGGGAGCTGTTTTTT
-	TRBJ1-1	TRBV7-7	TRBD1	CAIRPIDRDGTEAFF	TGTGCTATCAGACCCATCGACAGGGATGGCACTGAAGCTTTCTTT
many	TRBJ2-2	TRBV28	-	CASMRGINTGELFF	TGTGCCAGCATGCGAGGGATCAACACCGGGGAGCTGTTTTTT
-	TRBJ1-6	TRBV7-8	-	CASSLSHDSPLHF	TGTGCCAGCAGCTTATCCCATGACTCACCCCTCCACTTT
few	TRBJ2-5	TRBV10-3	-	CAISEIGDRETQYF	TGTGCCATCAGTGAGATCGGGGACCGAGAGACCCAGTACTTC
many	TRBJ2-7	TRBV18	TRBD2	CASSHRLAGVENEQYF	TGTGCCAGCTCCCACCGGTTAGCGGGAGTAGAGAACGAGCAGTACTTC
few	TRBJ2-7	TRBV20-1	TRBD1	CSALDRVGYEQYF	TGCAGTGCTCTGGACAGGGTAGGCTACGAGCAGTACTTC
-	TRBJ2-1	TRBV20-1	-	CSADSDREGHYNEQFF	TGCAGTGCTGATTCAGACAGGGAGGGCCACTACAATGAGCAGTTCTTC
many	TRBJ2-1	TRBV28	-	CASSLMGLSFNNEQFF	TGTGCCAGCAGTTTAATGGGCCTATCCTTTAACAATGAGCAGTTCTTC
-	TRBJ1-5	TRBV27	-	CASSLSKESNQPQHF	TGTGCCAGCAGTTTATCAAAAGAGTCTAATCAGCCCCAGCATTTT
few	TRBJ1-2	TRBV30	-	CAWRGDANYGYTF	TGTGCCTGGAGGGGCGACGCTAACTATGGCTACACCTTC
few	TRBJ2-7	TRBV7-9	-	CASSLGVVPYEQYF	TGTGCCAGCAGCTTAGGGGTGGTCCCCTACGAGCAGTACTTC
-	TRBJ2-7	TRBV27	-	CASSTGEASSGEQYF	TGTGCCAGCAGTACGGGGGAGGCTTCCTCCGGAGAGCAGTACTTC